This passage covers 14 T cell receptor beta chains from one sample sequenced in a study of blood T cell repertoires in COVID-19. Sequencing was performed with immunoSEQ multiplex PCR; in TCRdb, only in-frame clones are kept and a portion is missing. The sample shows around 160,000 clones, more than 70% of them seen only once. The sequenced sample consisted of peripheral blood. These receptor sequences come from a man aged 55 to 70 with active or convalescent COVID-19.

The rearrangement uses TRBV2 and TRBJ1-1; no clear D. Germline assignment: CDR1 SNHLY and CDR2 FYNNEI. The CDR3 length is 13 residues. Between the trimmed V and J ends, which lost 2 bases and 1 base, there was a span of 5 bases. The CDR3 DNA reads as TGTGCCAGCAGTGAACTAGAGAACACTGAAGCTTTCTTT. Its translation is CASSELENTEAFF.

This clone occurred once. The genes are TRBV30 and TRBJ2-6, with 7 bases aligning to TRBD1. Trimming cost V 0 bases and J 2 bases; bases outside gene matches: 4. Per germline, CDR1 GTSNPN and CDR2 SVGIG (reference sequence). This CDR3 comprises 16 residues. CDR3 sequence: CAWSVGTAAGANVLTF. The CDR3 DNA follows: TGTGCCTGGAGTGTGGGGACAGCGGCTGGGGCCAACGTCCTGACTTTC.

The chain recombines TRBV6-5 with TRBJ2-7; D is ambiguous. There are 11 residues in the CDR3. Germline V lookup: CDR1 MNHEY, CDR2 SVGAGI. V shed 5 bases and J shed 2 bases, with 4 bases lying between them. For the CDR3, the DNA is TGTGCCAGCAGTACACCCTACGAGCAGTACTTC. Translation: CASSTPYEQYF.

The chain combines TRBV3-1 (or the pseudogene TRBV3-2) with TRBJ2-3; 7 nucleotides agree with TRBD1. The V and J ends lost 5 bases and 0 bases, in that order; junction bases with no gene match: 5. This CDR3 region has 15 residues. CDR1 and CDR2 (germline): LGHDT, YNNKEL (reference sequence). DNA for the CDR3: TGTGCCAGCAGCACCCGGACAGGAAGCACAGATACGCAGTATTTT. This sequence encodes CASSTRTGSTDTQYF.

The chain couples TRBV7-9 to TRBJ1-4, with 9 bases that match TRBD1. The ends lost 5 bases at V and 6 bases at J; junction bases unmatched: 4. The CDR3 spans 14 residues. The germline gives CDR1 SEHNR, CDR2 FQNEAQ (reference sequence). Written as DNA, the CDR3 is TGTGCCAGCAGCGACGACAGGGGGGATGAAAAACTGTTTTTT. Translated, it gives CASSDDRGDEKLFF.

The rearrangement joins TRBV2 to TRBJ2-1; tentative D call: TRBD1 (6 bases). The germline gives CDR1 SNHLY, CDR2 FYNNEI. The CDR3 sequence is 15 residues long. V shed 7 bases and J shed 6 bases, with 19 bases lying between them. The CDR3 DNA reads as TGTGCCAGCACCCTAAGGGGCCTAGGGGGCAATGAGCAGTTCTTC. Translated: CASTLRGLGGNEQFF.

The V and J genes are TRBV24-1 and TRBJ2-7, with 7 nucleotides matching TRBD1. Germline V CDR1 and CDR2: KGHDR, SFDVKD. J lost 6 bases, V lost 3 bases, and 16 bases had no gene match. The CDR3 is 17 amino acids. CDR3 nucleotide sequence: TGTGCCACCAGTGATACCCAACCGGGGACAGCCGGGTCCGAGCAGTACTTC. Protein sequence: CATSDTQPGTAGSEQYF.

The gene calls are TRBV7-2 and TRBJ1-2, with 10 positions matching TRBD1. The CDR3 is made up of 17 amino acids. Trimming at V came to 4 bases and at J to 4 bases, leaving 12 bases not matched to a gene. The germline gives CDR1 SGHTA, CDR2 FQGNSA. The CDR3: CASSSRKRQGATYGYTF. In nucleotides, the CDR3 is TGTGCCAGCAGCTCCCGAAAAAGACAGGGGGCAACCTATGGCTACACCTTC.

The J gene is TRBJ2-1, the V gene TRBV19; 9 nucleotides align to TRBD2. Trimming took 6 bases from V and 8 from J; bases not matched to a gene: 20. The CDR3 has 18 amino acids. The germline gives CDR1 LNHDA, CDR2 SQIVND (reference sequence). CDR3 nucleotide sequence: TGTGCCAGTAGGGGGGGGAGTTTACGACTAGCGGAGGGTCATGAGCAGTTCTTC. This sequence encodes CASRGGSLRLAEGHEQFF. The whole variable domain, remainder taken from reference TRBV19 and TRBJ2-1, is DGGITQSPKYLFRKEGQNVTLSCEQNLNHDAMYWYRQDPGQGLRLIYYSQIVNDFQKGDIAEGYSVSREKKESFPLTVTSAQKNPTAFYLCASRGGSLRLAEGHEQFFGPGTRLTVL.

J is TRBJ2-5 and V is TRBV27, with D possibly TRBD2 on 6 matching bases. Trimming removed 3 bases at V and 4 bases at J, with 9 bases between. The CDR3 has 13 amino acids. CDR1 and CDR2 (germline): MNHEY, SMNVEV (reference sequence). In DNA form, the CDR3 reads TGTGCCAGCAGTTTGAGGCGGGGAGAGACCCAGTACTTC. Translation: CASSLRRGETQYF.

This clone came up once. This chain connects TRBV28 to TRBJ1-2, with no clear D. The CDR3 is 15 residues long. Trimming pared 7 bases from V and 8 bases from J, leaving 23 bases between. Germline V gene sequence: CDR1 MDHEN, CDR2 SYDVKM. The CDR3 DNA reads TGTGCCAGCATGGGAGGATTGTCGAATGTAGGAGGCTACACCTTC. Its protein product is CASMGGLSNVGGYTF.

The V gene is TRBV24-1, the J gene TRBJ1-4; maybe TRBD1 (6 bases). V was clipped by 3 bases and J by 8 bases, with 12 bases between them. Germline CDR1 KGHDR, CDR2 SFDVKD. The CDR3 runs 14 residues. In nucleotides, the CDR3 is TGTGCCACCAGTGATGGGGGCGGACGGGAAAAACTGTTTTTT. It encodes CATSDGGGREKLFF.

The chain links TRBV10-3 to TRBJ2-1; TRBD2 is a possible D gene (6 bases). From germline, CDR1 is ENHRY and CDR2 SYGVKD. Trimming pared 3 bases from V and 8 bases from J, leaving 8 bases between. The CDR3 contains 12 residues. The CDR3 is CAISDQRDEQFF. Here the CDR3 DNA reads TGTGCCATCAGTGATCAGCGGGATGAGCAGTTCTTC.

The chain couples TRBV2 to TRBJ1-5; the D gene is possibly TRBD1 (5 bases). Germline-derived CDR1 and CDR2 are SNHLY and FYNNEI. V gave up 0 bases and J gave up 7 bases, with 7 bases separating them. The CDR3 is 13 amino acids. The CDR3, as DNA: TGTGCCAGCAGTGAAGCGTGGGGCCAGCCCCAGCATTTT. It yields the protein CASSEAWGQPQHF.